Listed below are T cell receptor beta chains from one sample, sequenced in a study of cytomegalovirus exposure and HLA in healthy donors. Only in-frame clones appear in the TCRdb table, and some are missing; sequencing was by immunoSEQ multiplex PCR. The sample lists approximately 280,000 clones; roughly 85% were seen once. The sequencing input was PBMCs. All receptors come from a woman between 18 and 29 years old in good health and CMV-seronegative. CDR3s include the opening cysteine and the closing phenylalanine or tryptophan.

J gene,V gene,CDR3 protein
TRBJ2-1,TRBV18,CASSPPAAQGNEQFF
TRBJ2-1,TRBV7-2,CASSLRRGAYNEQFF
TRBJ2-1,TRBV25-1,CASSLAGADNEQFF
TRBJ2-7,TRBV19,CASSIGEGPYEQYF
TRBJ1-2,TRBV6-5,CASSYSMGGENYGYTF
TRBJ2-5,TRBV30,CAWSIQETQYF
TRBJ2-1,TRBV9,CASSPPTSGHNEQFF
TRBJ1-2,TRBV18,CASSPTYLSTGPNYGYTF
TRBJ2-7,TRBV19,CASSILGTAYEQYF
TRBJ2-7,TRBV7-7,CASSLRTGDAYEQYF
TRBJ2-3,TRBV7-2,CASSSDGGARSDTQYF
TRBJ1-5,TRBV28,CASSLAPGHQPQHF
TRBJ2-3,TRBV19,CASSIALIRGTDTQYF
TRBJ2-7,TRBV6-1,CASRRSYEQYF
TRBJ1-6,TRBV6-1,CANRIGGGDSPLHF
TRBJ2-2,TRBV19,CASLGDRGPDAPNTGELFF
TRBJ2-7,TRBV9,CASSPGGYEQYF
TRBJ2-3,TRBV9,CASSVGRGVVDTQYF
TRBJ1-2,TRBV7-6,CASSPRQGNYGYTF
TRBJ2-1,TRBV25-1,CASSVRGDRAYNEQFF
TRBJ2-7,TRBV4-3,CASSQVLQGTEQYF
TRBJ1-5,TRBV4-3,CASSQDIGTDNQPQHF
TRBJ2-6,TRBV7-2,CASSSPTEILWANVLTF
TRBJ2-7,TRBV19,CASKTQALTYEQYF
TRBJ2-3,TRBV4-2,CASSQDRLAGVSADTQYF
TRBJ2-7,TRBV10-1,CASSGSDSLSYEQYF
TRBJ2-7,TRBV28,CASRGIGLAGSRNEQYF
TRBJ2-7,TRBV9,CASSVGQGIDEQYF
TRBJ2-3,TRBV11-3,CASSQSGGDTQYF
TRBJ2-1,TRBV30,CAWTSGGSSYNEQFF
TRBJ2-1,TRBV5-1,CASSLGLAGAVEQFF
TRBJ2-7,TRBV30,CAWTGGSYEQYF
TRBJ2-7,TRBV4-1,CASSQTDDSGIGYEQYF
TRBJ1-4,TRBV25-1,CASARRGREKLFF
TRBJ1-2,TRBV6-5,CASRPDSNYGYTF
TRBJ1-1,TRBV7-3,CASSLTYGNTEAFF
TRBJ2-7,TRBV9,CASSVGAGDEQYF
TRBJ1-2,TRBV7-2,CASSLVWQGGYTF
TRBJ2-7,TRBV5-1,CASSARQGPPAYEQYF
TRBJ2-3,TRBV18,CASSPPSGRALDTQYF
TRBJ1-5,TRBV4-1,CASSQVLAGDQPQHF
TRBJ2-3,TRBV28,CASSLPTSGGLEDTQYF
TRBJ1-4,TRBV9,CASSVDIAGPKLFF
TRBJ1-1,TRBV18,CASPGTGGTEAFF
TRBJ2-7,TRBV28,CARTSSGVSSYEQYF
TRBJ2-3,TRBV30,CAWSVHQGSTDTQYF
TRBJ1-2,TRBV30,CAWSPGTSPRGYTF
TRBJ2-7,TRBV9,CASSAGTGGYEQYF
TRBJ1-5,TRBV12-1,CASSALDRTDNQPQHF
TRBJ2-7,TRBV7-8,CASSSRQGFSYEQYF
TRBJ1-5,TRBV2,CASSSRQGEQPQHF
TRBJ2-7,TRBV7-2,CASSFPDRVLGEQYF
TRBJ2-7,TRBV6-5,CASKQDYEQYF
TRBJ2-7,TRBV30,CAWNRESSYEQYF
TRBJ1-2,TRBV6-5,CASSYSIAGSYGYTF
TRBJ1-5,TRBV6-4,CASSDTVSQHF
TRBJ2-7,TRBV18,CASSPPGTVATSSYEQYF
TRBJ1-2,TRBV27,CASSPISADGGYTF